This TCR beta chain is drawn from a study of technical replicates of blood from several donors. This clone has only a few counts. Assay: immunoSEQ multiplex PCR; the TCRdb copy retains only in-frame clones and omits some. The sample contains approximately 49,000 clones, 80% to 95% of which appear only once. V lost 2 bases to trimming and J lost 5 bases; unmatched junction nucleotides: 5. This CDR3 has 17 amino acids. Germline V gene sequence: CDR1 ENHRY, CDR2 SYGVKD. Sequenced input: PBMCs. The source is a human donor in good health. Some clones in this sample may be carry-over from other donors' samples. The chain has TRBV10-3 and TRBJ2-5; 16 nucleotides agree with TRBD2. CDR3 DNA: TGTGCCATCAGTGAGGGGGGACTAGCGGGGGGGCCTGAGACCCAGTACTTC. It encodes CAISEGGLAGGPETQYF.